Here is one T cell receptor beta chain with its context. This sample was taken from a study of blood T cell repertoires in COVID-19. Libraries were prepared by immunoSEQ multiplex PCR; TCRdb keeps only in-frame clonotypes and omits some of them. The sample records around 370,000 clones, about 93% being singletons. Germline V gene data show CDR1 as SQVTM and CDR2 as ANQGSEA. The V and J ends lost 4 bases and 2 bases respectively, with 9 bases between them. The CDR3 is made up of 13 amino acids. The sequenced material came from peripheral blood. The rearrangement uses TRBV29-1 and TRBJ2-1; D might be TRBD1 (6 bases). The source of this sequence is a woman under 30 who had recovered from COVID-19. The CDR3 protein is CSVAQGAYNEQFF. CDR3 DNA: TGCAGCGTTGCACAGGGCGCCTACAATGAGCAGTTCTTC.